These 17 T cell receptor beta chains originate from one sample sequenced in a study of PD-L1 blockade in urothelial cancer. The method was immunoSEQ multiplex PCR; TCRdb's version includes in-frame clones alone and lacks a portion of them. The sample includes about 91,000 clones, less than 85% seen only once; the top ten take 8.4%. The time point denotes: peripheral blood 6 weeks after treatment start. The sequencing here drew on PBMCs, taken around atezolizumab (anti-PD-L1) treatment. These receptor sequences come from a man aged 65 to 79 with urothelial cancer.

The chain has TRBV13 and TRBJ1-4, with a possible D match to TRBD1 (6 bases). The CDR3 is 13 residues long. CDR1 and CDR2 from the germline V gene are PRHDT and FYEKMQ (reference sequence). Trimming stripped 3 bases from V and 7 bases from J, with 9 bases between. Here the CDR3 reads CASSFGGGEKLFF. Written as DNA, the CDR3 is TGTGCCAGCAGCTTTGGGGGCGGTGAAAAACTGTTTTTT.

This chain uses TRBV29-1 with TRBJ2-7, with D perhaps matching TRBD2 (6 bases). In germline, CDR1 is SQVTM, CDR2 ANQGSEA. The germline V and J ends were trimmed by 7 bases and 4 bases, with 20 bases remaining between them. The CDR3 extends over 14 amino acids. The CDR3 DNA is TGCAGCGGACGGGACTCCGGGGCAGAGTACGAGCAGTACTTC. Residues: CSGRDSGAEYEQYF.

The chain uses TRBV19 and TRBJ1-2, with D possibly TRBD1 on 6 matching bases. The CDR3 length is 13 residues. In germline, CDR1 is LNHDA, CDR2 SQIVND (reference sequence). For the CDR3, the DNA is TGTGCATCCGACCCTGGCCCAGGGGATGGCTACACCTTC. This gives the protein CASDPGPGDGYTF. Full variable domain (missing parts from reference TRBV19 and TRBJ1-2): DGGITQSPKYLFRKEGQNVTLSCEQNLNHDAMYWYRQDPGQGLRLIYYSQIVNDFQKGDIAEGYSVSREKKESFPLTVTSAQKNPTAFYLCASDPGPGDGYTFGSGTRLTVV.

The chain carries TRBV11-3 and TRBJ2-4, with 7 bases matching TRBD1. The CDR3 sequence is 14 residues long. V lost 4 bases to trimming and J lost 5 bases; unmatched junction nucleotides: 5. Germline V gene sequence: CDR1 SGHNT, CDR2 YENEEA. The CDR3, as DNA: TGTGCCAGCAGCTCAAGAGACAGGGAAAACATTCAGTACTTC. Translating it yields CASSSRDRENIQYF.

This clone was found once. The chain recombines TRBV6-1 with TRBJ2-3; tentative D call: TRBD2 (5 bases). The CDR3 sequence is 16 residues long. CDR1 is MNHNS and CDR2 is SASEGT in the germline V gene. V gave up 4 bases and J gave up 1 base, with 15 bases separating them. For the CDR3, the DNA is TGTGCCAGCAGTGGCTTGGCGGGTTATCGCACAGATACGCAGTATTTT. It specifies CASSGLAGYRTDTQYF.

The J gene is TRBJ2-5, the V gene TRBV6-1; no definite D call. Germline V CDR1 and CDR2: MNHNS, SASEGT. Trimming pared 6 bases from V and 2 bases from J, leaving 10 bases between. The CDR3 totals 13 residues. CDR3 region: CASSLVGQETQYF. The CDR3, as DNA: TGTGCCAGCAGCCTAGTGGGTCAAGAGACCCAGTACTTC.

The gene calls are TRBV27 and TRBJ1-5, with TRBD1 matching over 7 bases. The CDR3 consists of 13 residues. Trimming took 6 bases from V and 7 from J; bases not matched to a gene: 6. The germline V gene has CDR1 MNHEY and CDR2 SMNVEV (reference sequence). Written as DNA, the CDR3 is TGTGCCAGCAGGGGACAGTCGGCCCAGCCCCAGCATTTT. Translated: CASRGQSAQPQHF.

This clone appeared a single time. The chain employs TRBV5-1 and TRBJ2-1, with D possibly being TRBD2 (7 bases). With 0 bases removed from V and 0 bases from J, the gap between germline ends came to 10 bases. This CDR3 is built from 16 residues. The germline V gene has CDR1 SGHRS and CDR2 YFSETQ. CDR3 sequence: CASSLVGGVSYNEQFF. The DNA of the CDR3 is TGCGCCAGCAGCTTGGTAGGGGGGGTCTCCTACAATGAGCAGTTCTTC.

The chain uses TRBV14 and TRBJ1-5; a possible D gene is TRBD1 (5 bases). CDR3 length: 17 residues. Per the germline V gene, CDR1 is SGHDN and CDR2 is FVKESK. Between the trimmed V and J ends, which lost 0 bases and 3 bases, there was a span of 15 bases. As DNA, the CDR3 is TGTGCCAGCAGCCAAGAGGGGCGGACGAAAGCCAATCAGCCCCAGCATTTT. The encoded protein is CASSQEGRTKANQPQHF.

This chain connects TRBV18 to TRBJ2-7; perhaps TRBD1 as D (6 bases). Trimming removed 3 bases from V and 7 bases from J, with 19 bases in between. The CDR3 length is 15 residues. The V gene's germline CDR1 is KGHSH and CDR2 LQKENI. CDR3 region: CASSPPGAHPSEQYF. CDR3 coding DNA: TGTGCCAGCTCACCGCCAGGGGCCCACCCTTCGGAGCAGTACTTC.

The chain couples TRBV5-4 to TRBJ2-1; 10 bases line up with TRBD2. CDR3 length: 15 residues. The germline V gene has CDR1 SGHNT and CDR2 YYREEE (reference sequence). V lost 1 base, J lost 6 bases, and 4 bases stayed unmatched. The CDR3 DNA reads TGTGCCAGCAGCTTGCTAGCGGGAGTGAGCAATGAGCAGTTCTTC. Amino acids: CASSLLAGVSNEQFF.

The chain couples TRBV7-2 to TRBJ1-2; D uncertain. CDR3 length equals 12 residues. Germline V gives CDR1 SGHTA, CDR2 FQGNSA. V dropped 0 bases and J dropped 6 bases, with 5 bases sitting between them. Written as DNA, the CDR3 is TGTGCCAGCAGCTTAGCCTCTGATGGCTACACCTTC. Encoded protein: CASSLASDGYTF.

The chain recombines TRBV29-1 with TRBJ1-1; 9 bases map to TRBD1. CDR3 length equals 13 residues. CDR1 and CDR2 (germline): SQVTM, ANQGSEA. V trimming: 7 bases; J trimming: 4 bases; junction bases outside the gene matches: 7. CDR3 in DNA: TGCAGCGCAGGGACAGGGCAGGGCACTGAAGCTTTCTTT. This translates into CSAGTGQGTEAFF.

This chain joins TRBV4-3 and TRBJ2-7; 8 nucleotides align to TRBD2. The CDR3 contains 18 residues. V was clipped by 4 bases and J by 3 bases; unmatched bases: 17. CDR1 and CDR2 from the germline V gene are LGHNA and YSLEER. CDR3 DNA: TGCGCCAGCAGCCTAGGGATTTCGGTCGGGAGGGAAGTCTACGAGCAGTACTTC. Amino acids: CASSLGISVGREVYEQYF.

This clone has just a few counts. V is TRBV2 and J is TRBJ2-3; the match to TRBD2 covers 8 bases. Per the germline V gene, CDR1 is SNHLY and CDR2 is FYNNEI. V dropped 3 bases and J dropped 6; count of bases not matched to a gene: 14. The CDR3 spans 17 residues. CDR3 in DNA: TGTGCCAGCAGTGATTGGAGCGGGAGCCCCTTTAAGGATACGCAGTATTTT. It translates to CASSDWSGSPFKDTQYF. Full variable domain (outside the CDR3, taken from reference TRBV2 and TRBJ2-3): EPEVTQTPSHQVTQMGQEVILRCVPISNHLYFYWYRQILGQKVEFLVSFYNNEISEKSEIFDDQFSVERPDGSNFTLKIRSTKLEDSAMYFCASSDWSGSPFKDTQYFGPGTRLTVL.

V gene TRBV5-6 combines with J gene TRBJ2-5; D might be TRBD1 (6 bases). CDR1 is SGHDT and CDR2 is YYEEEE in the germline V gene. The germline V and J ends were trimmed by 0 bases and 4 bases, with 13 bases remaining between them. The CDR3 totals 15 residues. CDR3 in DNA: TGTGCCAGCAGCTTGGCCCAGGGGAAGTTAGAGACCCAGTACTTC. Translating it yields CASSLAQGKLETQYF.

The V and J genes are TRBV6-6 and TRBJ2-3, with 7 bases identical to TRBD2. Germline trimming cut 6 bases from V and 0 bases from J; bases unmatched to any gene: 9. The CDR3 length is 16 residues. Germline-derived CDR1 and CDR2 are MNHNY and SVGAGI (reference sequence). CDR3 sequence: CASRRERGTSTDTQYF. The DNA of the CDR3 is TGTGCCAGCAGGCGGGAGCGGGGTACTAGCACAGATACGCAGTATTTT.